The 21 T cell receptor beta chains reported below all come from one sample, sequenced in a study of blood T cell repertoires in COVID-19 (TCRdb year 2020). Libraries were constructed by the immunoSEQ multiplex PCR assay. The clones in this table, taken by TCRdb from immuneACCESS, are in-frame only. Not every clone is retained; where verified, under half of the shortfall comes from an unresolved V gene, and the cause of the rest is unknown. This sample gives more than 90,000 clones in total; more than 60% of them show up just once. The biggest ten clones account for 6.2% of the sample. Material for sequencing was peripheral blood. The source of these receptors is a man in his sixties or seventies with acute or convalescent COVID-19.

The chain carries TRBV16 and TRBJ2-1, with TRBD1 identical over 10 bases. This CDR3 comprises 17 residues. Germline values: CDR1 KGHSY, CDR2 FQNENV. Trimming removed 1 base from V and 8 bases from J; junction bases left unmatched: 11. The DNA for the CDR3 is TGTGCCAGCAGCCAATTTACTCCCGGGACAGGGGAGGATGAGCAGTTCTTC. Its translation is CASSQFTPGTGEDEQFF.

The J gene is TRBJ1-1, the V gene TRBV10-1, with D hard to call. CDR1 and CDR2 from the germline V gene are WNHNN and SYGVQD (reference sequence). Trimming removed 8 bases at V and 1 base at J, with 8 bases between. There are 12 residues in the CDR3. The DNA of the CDR3 is TGCGCCAGCCCCGTGGCGAACACTGAAGCTTTCTTT. It specifies CASPVANTEAFF.

The rearrangement uses TRBV15 and TRBJ1-4; 9 nucleotides align to TRBD1. Germline CDR1 reads LNHNV; CDR2 reads YYDKDF (reference sequence). This CDR3 region has 16 residues. The trim removed 3 bases at V and 8 bases at J, leaving 10 bases unmatched. The CDR3 DNA reads as TGTGCCACCAGCAGCCTAGGGACAGGGTTTGGAGAAAAACTGTTTTTT. Protein: CATSSLGTGFGEKLFF.

This clone was picked up a small number of times. The DNA for the CDR3 is TGTGCCAGTAGTACTCAGGGGGCCTCCTACGAGCAGTACTTC. Its protein product is CASSTQGASYEQYF. The J gene is TRBJ2-7, the V gene TRBV19, with TRBD1 matching 8 bases. This CDR3 has 14 residues. V shed 4 bases, J shed 0 bases, and the junction held 2 bases outside the gene matches. The germline gives CDR1 LNHDA, CDR2 SQIVND (reference sequence). Variable domain in full (rest from reference TRBV19 and TRBJ2-7): DGGITQSPKYLFRKEGQNVTLSCEQNLNHDAMYWYRQDPGQGLRLIYYSQIVNDFQKGDIAEGYSVSREKKESFPLTVTSAQKNPTAFYLCASSTQGASYEQYFGPGTRLTVT.

The table lists this clone with a few counts. This chain links TRBV7-3 with TRBJ2-5; 8 nucleotides line up with TRBD2. With 5 bases clipped from V and 5 bases from J, the junction kept 7 bases outside the gene matches. The CDR3 is 14 residues long. Germline lookup yields CDR1 SGHTA and CDR2 FQGTGA. The CDR3 DNA sequence: TGTGCCAGCAGCCTAGGGGCTAGCGGGGAGACCCAGTACTTC. It is translated as CASSLGASGETQYF.

This rearrangement joins TRBV7-2 to TRBJ2-5, with D uncertain. The CDR3 runs 12 residues. CDR1 is SGHTA, CDR2 FQGNSA, per germline. V was clipped by 4 bases and J by 2 bases, with 5 bases between them. The CDR3 coding sequence is TGTGCCAGCAGCTCCCAGCAAGAGACCCAGTACTTC. Its translation: CASSSQQETQYF.

V usage is TRBV9 and J usage is TRBJ1-1, with a weak D call TRBD1 (6 bases). V lost 0 bases to trimming and J lost 5 bases, with 8 bases between them. The germline V gene encodes CDR1 SGDLS and CDR2 YYNGEE. The CDR3 loop spans 13 amino acids. CDR3 nucleotide sequence: TGTGCCAGCAGCGTAGGGGGGCGAACTGAAGCTTTCTTT. This encodes CASSVGGRTEAFF.

This rearrangement joins TRBV24-1 to TRBJ2-3, with a possible D match to TRBD2 (5 bases). This CDR3 contains 12 residues. Trimming left V 5 bases short and J 4 bases short, with 6 bases between. CDR1 is KGHDR and CDR2 is SFDVKD in the germline V gene. CDR3 sequence: CATSGGSDTQYF. The DNA of the CDR3 is TGTGCCACCAGTGGAGGGTCAGATACGCAGTATTTT.

V usage is TRBV3-1 (or the pseudogene TRBV3-2) and J usage is TRBJ1-1; tentatively, D is TRBD1 (5 bases). With 3 bases removed from V and 4 bases from J, the gap between germline ends came to 6 bases. The CDR3 is made up of 12 amino acids. The germline V gene encodes CDR1 LGHDT and CDR2 YNNKEL (reference sequence). This chain's CDR3 is CASSHGGTEAFF. CDR3 sequence (DNA): TGTGCCAGCAGCCACGGGGGCACTGAAGCTTTCTTT.

The chain joins TRBV30 to TRBJ2-1; 8 bases fit TRBD1. V gave up 1 base and J gave up 8 bases; unmatched junction bases: 1. There are 12 residues in the CDR3. Per germline, CDR1 GTSNPN and CDR2 SVGIG (reference sequence). The CDR3 DNA is TGTGCCTGGAGTGAACAGGGGGATGAGCAGTTCTTC. Translating it yields CAWSEQGDEQFF. Variable domain in full (rest from reference TRBV30 and TRBJ2-1): SQTIHQWPATLVQPVGSPLSLECTVEGTSNPNLYWYRQAAGRGLQLLFYSVGIGQISSEVPQNLSASRPQDRQFILSSKKLLLSDSGFYLCAWSEQGDEQFFGPGTRLTVL.

This chain joins TRBV5-1 and TRBJ2-7; 7 bases fit TRBD1. In germline, CDR1 is SGHRS, CDR2 YFSETQ. Trimming cost V 7 bases and J 3 bases; bases outside gene matches: 13. The CDR3 extends over 15 amino acids. The CDR3 region is CASFDGAGGGYEQYF. The CDR3 DNA reads TGCGCCAGCTTCGACGGCGCAGGGGGTGGCTACGAGCAGTACTTC.

The chain employs TRBV10-3 and TRBJ1-2; D is unresolved. V lost 6 bases, J lost 0 bases, and 8 bases lay in between. The length of the CDR3 is 13 residues. Per the germline V gene, CDR1 is ENHRY and CDR2 is SYGVKD. CDR3 amino acids: CAISSGSNYGYTF. The CDR3 nucleotides are TGTGCCATCAGCTCGGGTTCTAACTATGGCTACACCTTC.

V is TRBV6-2 or TRBV6-3 and J is TRBJ1-5; D gene ambiguous. V lost 2 bases and J lost 7, with 12 bases in between. The CDR3 length is 14 residues. Germline CDR1 MNHEY, CDR2 SVGEGT. The CDR3 sequence: CASSYGQWNQPQHF. The CDR3 DNA reads TGTGCCAGCAGTTACGGGCAGTGGAACCAGCCCCAGCATTTT.

This chain joins TRBV5-1 and TRBJ1-4; possibly TRBD1 for D (5 bases). The CDR3 contains 15 residues. V shed 0 bases and J shed 8 bases, with 14 bases lying between them. The germline gives CDR1 SGHRS, CDR2 YFSETQ. For the CDR3, the DNA is TGCGCCAGCAGCTTGGATGGGGGGATAGGGGAAAAACTGTTTTTT. Its translation is CASSLDGGIGEKLFF.

This rearrangement joins TRBV5-6 to TRBJ2-7; D unresolved. The V end was cut by 4 bases, the J end by 1 base, with 3 bases between. This CDR3 comprises 11 residues. Germline V CDR1 and CDR2: SGHDT, YYEEEE. The CDR3: CASSISYEQYF. As DNA, the CDR3 is TGTGCCAGCAGCATATCCTACGAGCAGTACTTC.

The rearrangement uses TRBV18 and TRBJ2-5; 8 nucleotides match TRBD1. The CDR3 runs to 16 residues. The V gene end was trimmed by 6 bases and the J gene end by 4 bases; junction bases not matched to a gene: 13. Germline CDR1 is KGHSH and CDR2 is LQKENI. The CDR3 region has the DNA TGTGCCAGCTCGCGTCGCTCCGGACAGGGAGGAGAGACCCAGTACTTC. Its translation: CASSRRSGQGGETQYF. The whole variable domain, filled in from reference TRBV18 and TRBJ2-5, reads NAGVMQNPRHLVRRRGQEARLRCSPMKGHSHVYWYRQLPEEGLKFMVYLQKENIIDESGMPKERFSAEFPKEGPSILRIQQVVRGDSAAYFCASSRRSGQGGETQYFGPGTRLLVL.

DNA of the CDR3: TGTGCCAGCAGCTTGGCCCACCCCCGGGGCACTGAAGCTTTCTTT. Amino acid sequence: CASSLAHPRGTEAFF. The chain recombines TRBV5-6 with TRBJ1-1; D remains ambiguous. There are 15 residues in the CDR3. The ends were cut back, 0 bases at V and 4 bases at J, with 13 bases in the middle. CDR1 and CDR2 from the germline V gene are SGHDT and YYEEEE.

This clone was observed a handful of times. The V call is TRBV3-1 (or the pseudogene TRBV3-2), the J call TRBJ2-7; 7 nucleotides line up with TRBD2. Germline V CDR1 and CDR2: LGHDT, YNNKEL (reference sequence). The CDR3 runs 15 residues. Trimming removed 6 bases from V and 0 bases from J; junction bases left unmatched: 8. The CDR3 here is CASRSTGGISYEQYF. As DNA, the CDR3 is TGTGCCAGCAGGAGCACGGGAGGCATCTCCTACGAGCAGTACTTC.

The V gene is TRBV9, the J gene TRBJ1-1; D is ambiguous. The ends were cut back, 0 bases at V and 9 bases at J, with 15 bases in the middle. CDR1 and CDR2 (germline): SGDLS, YYNGEE. CDR3 length equals 14 residues. CDR3 nucleotide sequence: TGTGCCAGCAGCGTAGCTGCGGAATCCTCCCAAGCTTTCTTT. The encoded protein is CASSVAAESSQAFF. The variable domain in full, completed from reference TRBV9 and TRBJ1-1, reads DSGVTQTPKHLITATGQRVTLRCSPRSGDLSVYWYQQSLDQGLQFLIQYYNGEERAKGNILERFSAQQFPDLHSELNLSSLELGDSALYFCASSVAAESSQAFFGQGTRLTVV.

The rearrangement links TRBV7-9 to TRBJ2-7, with TRBD1 matching over 10 bases. V dropped 3 bases and J dropped 6; count of bases not matched to a gene: 5. The V gene's germline CDR1 is SEHNR and CDR2 FQNEAQ (reference sequence). The CDR3 totals 14 residues. CDR3 in amino acids: CASSFGQGGVEQYF. The CDR3, as DNA: TGTGCCAGCAGCTTTGGACAGGGGGGAGTCGAGCAGTACTTC. The variable domain in full, with the rest retrieved from reference TRBV7-9 and TRBJ2-7, is DTGVSQNPRHKITKRGQNVTFRCDPISEHNRLYWYRQTLGQGPEFLTYFQNEAQLEKSRLLSDRFSAERPKGSFSTLEIQRTEQGDSAMYLCASSFGQGGVEQYFGPGTRLTVT.

As regards this clone: Additional DNA sequences in this sample encode the identical CDR3. The rearrangement joins TRBV18 to TRBJ2-7; the match to TRBD2 covers 8 bases. From germline, CDR1 is KGHSH and CDR2 LQKENI. The trim removed 2 bases at V and 3 bases at J, leaving 3 bases unmatched. CDR3 length equals 14 residues. CDR3 protein: CASSPGLADYEQYF. The CDR3 bases are TGTGCCAGCTCACCAGGACTAGCAGACTACGAGCAGTACTTC.